This T cell receptor (beta chain) was recorded in a study of shared clonotypes between healthy human individuals. General observations from the study: Few donors limited the genetic and exposure-history diversity represented.

With respect to this clone: The antigen remains unidentified.

The assay was immunoSEQ multiplex PCR, and TCRdb's table has in-frame clones only and misses some. The sample includes 300,000 to 400,000 clones, roughly 70% of them seen just once. The V gene lost 5 bases and the J gene lost 3 bases, with 13 bases spanning the gap. Germline V CDR1 and CDR2: SGHVS, FQNEAQ. The CDR3 extends over 15 amino acids. This clonotype was sampled from a man under 40 in good health. The rearrangement uses TRBV7-8 and TRBJ2-2; tentative D call: TRBD1 (6 bases). Sequencing input: memory CD4+ T cells sorted from blood. Regarding subset: CD45RA-negative fraction. CDR3 DNA: TGTGCCAGCAGCCACAGGGTTCGGGACACCGGGGAGCTGTTTTTT. Protein sequence: CASSHRVRDTGELFF.